This T cell receptor (beta chain) was sequenced during a study of shared clonotypes between healthy human individuals. V lost 0 bases and J lost 5, with 7 bases in between. Germline V gene sequence: CDR1 GTSNPN, CDR2 SVGIG (reference sequence). The CDR3 is made up of 12 amino acids. CD8 memory comprised CD45RO+ plus CCR7-negative CD45RA+ TemRA cells. The test was conducted at deep level. Methods used by the authors: ImmunoSEQ supplied junction-only sequences lacking quality scores, so filtering was different. Only in-frame clones appear in the TCRdb table, and some are missing; sequencing was by immunoSEQ multiplex PCR. The DNA was the basis for D and trimming; V, J and clone size are from that table. The data show approximately 97,000 clones, 65% to 70% seen once.

This sequence was found in a man younger than 40 in good health. The chain has TRBV30 and TRBJ1-2; D is unclear. Input material: memory CD8+ T cells sorted from blood. Sample subset: CD45RO+ cells pooled with CCR7-negative TemRA cells. The chain's CDR3 is CAWSVPVYGYTF. The CDR3 DNA reads as TGTGCCTGGAGTGTACCCGTTTATGGCTACACCTTC.